Each of the 14 T cell receptor beta chains below was sequenced from the same sample in a study of neurological immune-mediated disorders. TCRdb re-called the 5' RACE reads through MiXCR, storing one row per CDR3 protein. The table includes around 46,000 distinct CDR3 sequences, under 30% detected once. Material: PBMCs. The receptor set was obtained from a woman aged 70-85 years in good health.

The V call is TRBV27, the J call TRBJ2-7; no firm D call. This CDR3 has 12 residues. Trimming took off 2 bases at V and 2 bases at J, with 4 bases between the two ends. Germline-derived CDR1 and CDR2 are MNHEY and SMNVEV (reference sequence). CDR3 DNA: TGTGCCAGCAGTTTAGACCCCTACGAGCAGTACGTC. This sequence encodes CASSLDPYEQYV.

This clonotype was seen many times. The chain links TRBV9 to TRBJ1-1; no firm D call. This CDR3 is built from 12 residues. The V gene lost 6 bases and the J gene lost 5 bases, with 11 bases spanning the gap. The germline CDR1 and CDR2 sequences are SGDLS and YYNGEE. CDR3 sequence: CASTAPGTEAFF. CDR3 bases: TGTGCCAGCACCGCCCCTGGGACTGAAGCTTTCTTT.

Turning to this clonotype: One junction end does not reproduce the germline sequence, and a read error may be involved. The V gene is TRBV18, the J gene TRBJ1-1; perhaps TRBD1 as D (5 bases). CDR1 KGHSH and CDR2 LQKENI come from the germline V gene. The CDR3 sequence is 14 residues long. This CDR3 reads CTSSPPGVNTEAFF. The CDR3 nucleotides are TGTACCAGCTCACCTCCGGGGGTGAACACAGAAGCTTTCTTT.

This clonotype appeared many times. The chain links TRBV9 to TRBJ2-7; D assignment may be TRBD1 or TRBD2 (5 bases each). The CDR3 is 14 amino acids. With 3 bases removed from V and 2 bases from J, the gap between germline ends came to 12 bases. Germline V gene lookup returns CDR1 SGDLS and CDR2 YYNGEE. The DNA of the CDR3 is TGTGCCAGCAGCGAATCCGGGACCACCTACGAGCAGTACTTC. It specifies CASSESGTTYEQYF.

This clonotype was seen ten or more times. This sequence joins TRBV29-1 and TRBJ2-3; D unresolved. The germline V gene has CDR1 SQVTM and CDR2 ANQGSEA. This CDR3 is built from 10 residues. Trimming took 3 bases from V and 2 from J, leaving 0 bases between them. The CDR3 sequence is CSVDTDTQYF. CDR3 DNA sequence: TGCAGCGTTGACACAGATACGCAGTATTTT.

This clonotype has at least ten counts. The chain is built from TRBV28 and TRBJ2-1, with D possibly TRBD2 on 7 matching bases. The CDR3 has 19 residues. Trimming removed 3 bases at V and 5 bases at J, with 26 bases between. Germline assignment: CDR1 MDHEN and CDR2 SYDVKM. The CDR3 region has the DNA TGTGCCAGCAGTTTCTATATGGCTGGGGGGGGCGGGTCGGACAATGAGCAGTTCTTC. This gives the protein CASSFYMAGGGGSDNEQFF.

The sample holds many counts of this clonotype. J is TRBJ2-7 and V is TRBV7-2; D gene uncertain. The germline V and J ends were trimmed by 5 bases and 9 bases, with 20 bases remaining between them. The length of the CDR3 is 14 residues. The germline V gene encodes CDR1 SGHTA and CDR2 FQGNSA. CDR3 in DNA: TGTGCCAGCAGCCCAAGGACCGAGAACGGCTGGCAGTACTTC. This gives the protein CASSPRTENGWQYF.

This clonotype was counted ten times or more. The chain employs TRBV30 and TRBJ1-6; TRBD1 matches at 12 bases. CDR1 and CDR2 (germline): GTSNPN, SVGIG (reference sequence). J lost 8 bases, V lost 1 base, and 6 bases had no gene match. The CDR3 contains 16 residues. The DNA for the CDR3 is TGTGCCTGGAGTGCGCGGGACAGGGGGCCATATTCACCCCTCCACTTT. Protein product: CAWSARDRGPYSPLHF.

This clonotype was found many times. V is TRBV20-1 and J is TRBJ1-2; weak D call: TRBD1 (6 bases). This CDR3 is 12 amino acids long. Germline CDR1 is DFQATT and CDR2 is SNEGSKA (reference sequence). Trimming cost V 6 bases and J 0 bases, with 8 bases left between them. The DNA for the CDR3 is TGCAGTGCGGCAGGGGCTAACTATGGCTACACCTTC. Amino acid sequence: CSAAGANYGYTF.

There are many counts of this clonotype. The rearrangement joins TRBV20-1 to TRBJ2-1; 9 nucleotides line up with TRBD2. The germline V gene has CDR1 DFQATT and CDR2 SNEGSKA (reference sequence). J lost 7 bases, V lost 0 bases, and 10 bases had no gene match. The CDR3 is 16 residues long. The CDR3 is CSARDSGSGSGNEQFF. The CDR3 region has the DNA TGCAGTGCTAGAGATTCAGGTAGCGGGAGCGGTAATGAGCAGTTCTTC.

The rearrangement joins TRBV6-5 to TRBJ2-1; either TRBD1 or TRBD2 may supply D (6 bases each). V gave up 4 bases and J gave up 9 bases, with 19 bases separating them. The CDR3 length is 15 residues. Germline lookup yields CDR1 MNHEY and CDR2 SVGAGI. The CDR3 spells CASSWIGGPRGEQFF. CDR3 nucleotides: TGTGCCAGCAGTTGGATCGGGGGCCCTCGGGGTGAGCAGTTCTTC.

To note about this clonotype: The junction shows a germline mismatch at one end, possibly a read error. The chain has TRBV7-9 and TRBJ2-7; TRBD1 matches 7 bases. The length of the CDR3 is 15 residues. CDR1 and CDR2 from the germline V gene are SEHNR and FQNEAQ (reference sequence). The CDR3 DNA reads TGTGCCAGCAGCTTAGCCGGGACAGAGACCTACGAGCATTACTTC. Encoded protein: CASSLAGTETYEHYF.

In the case of this clonotype: One end of the junction does not line up with germline, which may come from a read error. This sequence joins TRBV12-3 or TRBV12-4 and TRBJ2-1, with 7 bases aligning to TRBD2. This CDR3 is 17 amino acids long. CDR3 loop: CASSLAPLATRGNEQLF. The DNA for the CDR3 is TGTGCCAGCAGTTTAGCCCCACTAGCGACGAGGGGTAATGAGCAGCTCTTC.

This clonotype was counted ten times or more. The chain links TRBV12-3 or TRBV12-4 to TRBJ1-6, with D perhaps matching TRBD1 (6 bases). The CDR3 totals 16 residues. Between the trimmed V and J ends, which lost 4 bases and 9 bases, there was a span of 19 bases. As DNA, the CDR3 is TGTGCCAGCAGTTCTCACTTGGGGGGGCGGCGTTCACCCCTCCACTTT. Its protein is CASSSHLGGRRSPLHF.